Listed below are T cell receptor beta chains from one sample, sequenced in a study of blood T cell repertoires in COVID-19. Sequencing used immunoSEQ multiplex PCR; TCRdb keeps in-frame clones, though not all of them. The repertoire holds about 310,000 clones, more than 70% seen once, with approximately 7.8% in the top ten. Specimen: peripheral blood. These receptors were obtained from a woman aged 50 to 60 who had recovered from COVID-19. CDR3s include the opening cysteine and the closing phenylalanine or tryptophan. The D gene is left open where the match is weak.

V	D	J	DNA	CDR3
TRBV6-2/TRBV6-3	.	TRBJ2-2	TGTGCCAGCAGTTCATCAGGTCCGGTGCGCACCGGGGAGCTGTTTTTT	CASSSSGPVRTGELFF
TRBV15	TRBD2	TRBJ2-3	TGTGCCACCAGCAGAGAGCTAGCGGGGGTGGTAGATACGCAGTATTTT	CATSRELAGVVDTQYF
TRBV29-1	TRBD1	TRBJ2-2	TGCAGCGCCATGACAGGGGCCTATGCCGGGGAGCTGTTTTTT	CSAMTGAYAGELFF
TRBV5-6	.	TRBJ2-7	TGTGCCAGCAGGAGGAGGTCAGTGTGGGAATACGAGCAGTACTTC	CASRRRSVWEYEQYF
TRBV10-3	.	TRBJ2-1	TGTGCCATCAGTGCTGGCGGGTTCCGTGGGGATTACAATGAGCAGTTCTTC	CAISAGGFRGDYNEQFF
TRBV4-2	.	TRBJ1-4	TGTGCCAGCAGCCAAGAGATCAAACTTAATGAAAAACTGTTTTTT	CASSQEIKLNEKLFF
TRBV6-5	TRBD2	TRBJ2-1	TGTGCCAGCAGTTACTCGTCTAGCGGGGGTTACAATGAGCAGTTCTTC	CASSYSSSGGYNEQFF
TRBV6-1	TRBD2	TRBJ2-7	TGTGCCAGCAGTGAAATCGCGGGAGGACTCTACGAGCAGTACTTC	CASSEIAGGLYEQYF
TRBV19	TRBD1	TRBJ2-4	TGTGCCAGTAGTATAGCCCAAGACAGGGTTGGCATTCAGTACTTC	CASSIAQDRVGIQYF
TRBV28	.	TRBJ2-6	TGTGCCAGCAGTTTATTTCTTTGGAGGGGTTCAGATGCTGGGGCCAACGTCCTGACTTTC	CASSLFLWRGSDAGANVLTF
TRBV4-3	.	TRBJ1-6	TGCGCCAGCAGCCAAGATCTACGTAATTCACCCCTCCACTTT	CASSQDLRNSPLHF
TRBV4-3	TRBD1	TRBJ1-6	TGCGCCAGCAGCCAAAACGCCGGACAGGGCATCCTTACTTTAAATAATTCACCCCTCCACTTT	CASSQNAGQGILTLNNSPLHF
TRBV12-3/TRBV12-4	.	TRBJ2-1	TGTGCCAGCAGTGCCTCGGGGGTTAATGAGCAGTTCTTC	CASSASGVNEQFF
TRBV30	.	TRBJ2-2	TGTGCCTGGAGCCGGACAGTTAACACCGGGGAGCTGTTTTTT	CAWSRTVNTGELFF
TRBV29-1	.	TRBJ2-7	TGCAGCGCCAGCACAGGGCACGAGCAGTACTTC	CSASTGHEQYF
TRBV9	.	TRBJ1-1	TGTGCCAGCAGCGGAGGGGGATGGAAGGCTGAAGCTTTCTTT	CASSGGGWKAEAFF
TRBV25-1	TRBD1	TRBJ1-4	TGTGCCAGCAGAGCGACAGGGGGGAGAGGTGAAAAACTGTTTTTT	CASRATGGRGEKLFF